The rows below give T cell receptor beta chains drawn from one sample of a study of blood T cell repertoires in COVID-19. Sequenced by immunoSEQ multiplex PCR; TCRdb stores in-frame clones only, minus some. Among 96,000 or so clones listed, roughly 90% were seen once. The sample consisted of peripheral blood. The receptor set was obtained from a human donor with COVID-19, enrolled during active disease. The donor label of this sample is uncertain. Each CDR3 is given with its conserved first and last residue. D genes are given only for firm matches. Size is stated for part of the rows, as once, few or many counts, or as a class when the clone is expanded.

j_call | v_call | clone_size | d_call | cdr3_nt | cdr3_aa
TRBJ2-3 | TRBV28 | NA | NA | TGTTCCAGCAGGTCTCAGCGGGCGGAGGAAGATACGCAGTATTTT | CSSRSQRAEEDTQYF
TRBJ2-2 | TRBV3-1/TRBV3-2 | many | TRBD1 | TGTGCCAGCAGCCGCCTTTCCTCCGGGACAGGGAAAGGCGGGGAGCTGTTTTTT | CASSRLSSGTGKGGELFF
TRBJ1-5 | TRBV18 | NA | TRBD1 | TGTGCCAGCTCATTAGGGACAGGGGTGAATCAGCCCCAGCATTTT | CASSLGTGVNQPQHF
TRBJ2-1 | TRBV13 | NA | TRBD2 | TGTGCCAGCAGCAACGGAGCGGGAGGAACCTACAATGAGCAGTTCTTC | CASSNGAGGTYNEQFF
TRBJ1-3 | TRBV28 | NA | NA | TGTGCCAGCAGTCCTCAGGGGTCTGGAAACACCATATATTTT | CASSPQGSGNTIYF
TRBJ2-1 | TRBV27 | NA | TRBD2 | TGTGCCAGCAGAATACTAGCGGGGCCCTACAATGAGCAGTTCTTC | CASRILAGPYNEQFF
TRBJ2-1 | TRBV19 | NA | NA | TGTGCCAGTAGTATTAGTTCCAGGGAAGGCAATGAGCAGTTCTTC | CASSISSREGNEQFF
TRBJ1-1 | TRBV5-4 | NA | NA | TGTGCCAGCAGTAATGGCAGGGTTTTGGCAGACACTGAAGCTTTCTTT | CASSNGRVLADTEAFF
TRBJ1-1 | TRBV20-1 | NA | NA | TGCAGTGCCCCTATTGACACTGAAGCTTTCTTT | CSAPIDTEAFF
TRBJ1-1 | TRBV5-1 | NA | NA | TGCGCCAGCTCCCGAGGAGGGATGGATGAAGCTTTCTTT | CASSRGGMDEAFF
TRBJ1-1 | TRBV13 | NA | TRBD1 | TGTGCCAGCAGCCCAACCGGGACAGGGGGCCTAGCTTTCTTT | CASSPTGTGGLAFF
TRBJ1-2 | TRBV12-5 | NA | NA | TGTGCTAGTGGTTTGGTACGCGACTATGGCTACACCTTC | CASGLVRDYGYTF
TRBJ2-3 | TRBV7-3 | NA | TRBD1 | TGTGCCAGCAGCTCGACAGGGGTGGAGACAGATACGCAGTATTTT | CASSSTGVETDTQYF
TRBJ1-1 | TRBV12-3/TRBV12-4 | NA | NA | TGTGCCAGCAGTTCAATGAACACTGAAGCTTTCTTT | CASSSMNTEAFF
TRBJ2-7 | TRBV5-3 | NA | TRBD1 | TGTGCCCCATCGCGGGACAGGGAGGACGAGCAGTACTTC | CAPSRDREDEQYF
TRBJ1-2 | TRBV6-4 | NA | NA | TGTGCCAGCAGTGACGGCGCGGGCTATGGCTACACCTTC | CASSDGAGYGYTF
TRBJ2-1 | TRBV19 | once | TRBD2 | TGTGCCAGTAGTCCGACTAGCGGGGGTACCTACAATGAGCAGTTCTTC | CASSPTSGGTYNEQFF
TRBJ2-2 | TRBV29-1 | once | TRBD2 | TGCAGCGCTGTTGAGGCGGCTAGCGGGTACACCGGGGAGCTGTTTTTT | CSAVEAASGYTGELFF
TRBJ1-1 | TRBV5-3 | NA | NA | TGTGCCAGAAGCTTTACAGGGATGAACACTGAAGCTTTCTTT | CARSFTGMNTEAFF
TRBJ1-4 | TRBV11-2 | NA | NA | TGTGCCAGCAGCTTATCAGGTCGGCAGGGAACTAATGAAAAACTGTTTTTT | CASSLSGRQGTNEKLFF
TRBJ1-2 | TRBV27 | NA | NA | TGTGCCAGCAGGCCCATGGGGGGGTCTAACTATGGCTACACCTTC | CASRPMGGSNYGYTF
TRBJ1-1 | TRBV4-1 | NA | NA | TGCGCCAGCAGAGGAGGACCTAAATCTTTGAACACTGAAGCTTTCTTT | CASRGGPKSLNTEAFF
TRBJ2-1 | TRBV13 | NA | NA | TGTGCCAGCAGCTTAGGGACAGACGTATACAATGAGCAGTTCTTC | CASSLGTDVYNEQFF
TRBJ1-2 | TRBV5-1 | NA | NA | TGCGCCAGCAGTCTCGGACAGCTCCCTAACTATGGCTACACCTTC | CASSLGQLPNYGYTF
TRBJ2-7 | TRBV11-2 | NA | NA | TGTGCCAGCAGCCCCCCGGGTCCCTACGAGCAGTACTTC | CASSPPGPYEQYF
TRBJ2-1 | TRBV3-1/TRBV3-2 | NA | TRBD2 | TGTGCCAGCGTCCCTACTAGCGGTTCCTACAATGAGCAGTTCTTC | CASVPTSGSYNEQFF
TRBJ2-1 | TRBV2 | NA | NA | TGTGCCAGCGCGGGTGGCCTGAACAATGAGCAGTTCTTC | CASAGGLNNEQFF
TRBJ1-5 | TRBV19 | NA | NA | TGTGCCAGTAGCCGCGGACAGCCCAATCAGCCCCAGCATTTT | CASSRGQPNQPQHF
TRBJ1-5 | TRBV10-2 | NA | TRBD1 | TGCGCCAGCAGGGACATCGGACAGGCGGAGCCCCAGCATTTT | CASRDIGQAEPQHF
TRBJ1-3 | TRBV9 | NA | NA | TGTGCCAGCAGCACGCGAGGAGGGGTGGCTAGGGACACCATATATTTT | CASSTRGGVARDTIYF